This T cell receptor beta chain came from a study of blood T cell repertoires in COVID-19. Original data processing: The assay estimated nucleated cells by amplifying reference gene primers. TCRdb's copy holds only in-frame clones and misses some; the assay was immunoSEQ multiplex PCR. D and trimming come from the DNA, and the V and J calls and clone size come from that table. The sample has 25,000 to 30,000 clones; 68% are singletons. Germline V lookup: CDR1 SEHNR, CDR2 FQNEAQ (reference sequence). V was clipped by 5 bases and J by 6 bases; unmatched bases: 3. The CDR3 runs 13 residues. The specimen was peripheral blood. The receptor was derived from a human donor in a cohort sampled during active COVID-19. The chain has TRBV7-9 and TRBJ1-5; 8 bases are a match to TRBD1. CDR3 in DNA: TGTGCCAGCAGCCTTGGACAGGGTCAGCCCCAGCATTTT. Translating it yields CASSLGQGQPQHF. The variable domain in full, completed from reference TRBV7-9 and TRBJ1-5, reads DTGVSQNPRHKITKRGQNVTFRCDPISEHNRLYWYRQTLGQGPEFLTYFQNEAQLEKSRLLSDRFSAERPKGSFSTLEIQRTEQGDSAMYLCASSLGQGQPQHFGDGTRLSIL.